A single sample is the source of the 27 T cell receptor beta chains below, sequenced in a study of identifying expanded T cells in peripheral blood. Sequenced by immunoSEQ multiplex PCR; TCRdb stores in-frame clones only, minus some. The sample has approximately 83,000 clones; 70% to 90% are singletons. Sequenced input: blood. The receptors originated from a person aged 18 to 75 in good health.

This sequence joins TRBV11-3 and TRBJ1-1; D is unresolved. CDR3 length: 13 residues. Trimming took 0 bases from V and 1 from J, leaving 3 bases between them. The germline V gene encodes CDR1 SGHNT and CDR2 YENEEA. The CDR3 bases are TGTGCCAGCAGCTTAGAACAGAACACTGAAGCTTTCTTT. It specifies CASSLEQNTEAFF. Looking up the rest from reference TRBV11-3 and TRBJ1-1 gives the full variable domain: EAGVVQSPRYKIIEKKQPVAFWCNPISGHNTLYWYLQNLGQGPELLIRYENEEAVDDSQLPKDRFSAERLKGVDSTLKIQPAELGDSAVYLCASSLEQNTEAFFGQGTRLTVV.

The chain has TRBV19 and TRBJ2-7; TRBD2 might be the D (7 bases). V lost 11 bases to trimming and J lost 5 bases, with 19 bases between them. Germline CDR1 and CDR2: LNHDA and SQIVND (reference sequence). CDR3 length: 13 residues. CDR3 nucleotides: TGTGCCGCAAGAGGGGGGGGAGAGGACGAGCAGTACTTC. Protein product: CAARGGGEDEQYF. The full variable domain, its missing parts supplied by reference TRBV19 and TRBJ2-7, is DGGITQSPKYLFRKEGQNVTLSCEQNLNHDAMYWYRQDPGQGLRLIYYSQIVNDFQKGDIAEGYSVSREKKESFPLTVTSAQKNPTAFYLCAARGGGEDEQYFGPGTRLTVT.

The rearrangement uses TRBV5-6 and TRBJ1-5, with 8 positions matching TRBD1. The CDR3 consists of 14 residues. V lost 3 bases and J lost 5; bases outside the gene matches: 4. CDR1 SGHDT and CDR2 YYEEEE come from the germline V gene. CDR3 loop: CASSWSTGDQPQHF. The CDR3 DNA sequence: TGTGCCAGCAGCTGGTCGACAGGGGATCAGCCCCAGCATTTT.

This clone was counted a few times. The chain joins TRBV6-5 to TRBJ2-1; 7 nucleotides align to TRBD1. Germline V gene data show CDR1 as MNHEY and CDR2 as SVGAGI. CDR3 length: 14 amino acids. V was pared by 10 bases and J by 4 bases, with 10 bases of the junction left unmatched. In DNA, the CDR3 is TGTGCCATACCCGGACAGGTCCCGTACAATGAGCAGTTCTTC. This encodes CAIPGQVPYNEQFF.

The V call is TRBV5-5, the J call TRBJ2-2, with D perhaps TRBD1 (5 bases). The V gene's germline CDR1 is SGHKS and CDR2 YYEKEE (reference sequence). This CDR3 is built from 18 residues. V was shortened by 0 bases and J by 1 base, with 16 bases between the two germline ends. CDR3 bases: TGTGCCAGCAGCTTGGGAGGCTTCTGGGGCTTGAACACCGGGGAGCTGTTTTTT. Encoded protein: CASSLGGFWGLNTGELFF.

The V call is TRBV28, the J call TRBJ2-2; 7 positions agree with TRBD1. This CDR3 has 15 amino acids. V gave up 7 bases and J gave up 0 bases; unmatched junction bases: 5. CDR1 MDHEN and CDR2 SYDVKM come from the germline V gene. The CDR3, as DNA: TGTGCCAGCACTGGACAGGTCGCGAACACCGGGGAGCTGTTTTTT. Protein: CASTGQVANTGELFF.

The chain employs TRBV20-1 and TRBJ2-4; D unclear. Germline V CDR1 and CDR2: DFQATT, SNEGSKA (reference sequence). With 2 bases removed from V and 8 bases from J, the gap between germline ends came to 7 bases. The CDR3 has 11 amino acids. CDR3 nucleotides: TGCAGTGCTAGATCGTTAGACATTCAGTACTTC. This codes for CSARSLDIQYF.

The V gene is TRBV5-8, the J gene TRBJ2-1, with a tentative D call TRBD2 (5 bases). The CDR3 is 14 amino acids. Per the germline V gene, CDR1 is SGHTS and CDR2 is YDEGEE. V was clipped by 4 bases and J by 1 base, with 9 bases between them. The CDR3 coding sequence is TGTGCCAGCAGCCCAGGCGGGTCCTACAATGAGCAGTTCTTC. Translated: CASSPGGSYNEQFF.

In this sample, this clone turned up once. V and J are TRBV4-3 and TRBJ2-3; D ambiguous. V lost 4 bases to trimming and J lost 5 bases, with 10 bases between them. Germline V gene sequence: CDR1 LGHNA, CDR2 YSLEER. The CDR3 is 13 residues long. CDR3 sequence: CASSPSEQDTQYF. Here the CDR3 DNA reads TGCGCCAGCAGCCCGAGTGAGCAAGATACGCAGTATTTT.

The rearrangement joins TRBV2 to TRBJ2-5; D gene uncertain. V lost 8 bases and J 4 bases, leaving 14 bases between the germline ends. There are 13 residues in the CDR3. Germline assignment: CDR1 SNHLY and CDR2 FYNNEI. CDR3 coding DNA: TGTGCCAGCGGGCCCCGCAGGAGAGAGACCCAGTACTTC. Its translation: CASGPRRRETQYF.

V is TRBV19 and J is TRBJ2-4; possibly TRBD1 for D (6 bases). This CDR3 is 14 amino acids long. Trimming left V 3 bases short and J 7 bases short, with 13 bases between. The germline CDR1 and CDR2 sequences are LNHDA and SQIVND (reference sequence). The CDR3 DNA is TGTGCCAGTAGTATTACAGGGTTGGGGAACATTCAGTACTTC. Encoded protein: CASSITGLGNIQYF.

V is TRBV18 and J is TRBJ1-1, with 7 positions matching TRBD1. With 4 bases clipped from V and 4 bases from J, the junction kept 6 bases outside the gene matches. This CDR3 comprises 14 residues. Germline CDR1 reads KGHSH; CDR2 reads LQKENI. CDR3 amino acids: CASSLRDRFTEAFF. CDR3 coding DNA: TGTGCCAGCTCACTAAGGGACAGATTCACTGAAGCTTTCTTT.

V gene TRBV4-1 combines with J gene TRBJ1-2, with D maybe TRBD1 (5 bases). CDR3 length: 14 amino acids. The V gene lost 2 bases and the J gene lost 2 bases, with 9 bases spanning the gap. Germline V lookup: CDR1 MGHRA, CDR2 YSYEKL. CDR3 sequence reads: CASSQQGRNYGYTF. In DNA form, the CDR3 reads TGCGCCAGCAGCCAACAGGGACGGAACTATGGCTACACCTTC.

V and J are TRBV4-3 and TRBJ2-1; D possibly corresponds to TRBD2 (7 bases). The CDR3 consists of 15 residues. Germline V gives CDR1 LGHNA, CDR2 YSLEER. The V and J ends lost 2 bases and 6 bases respectively, with 14 bases between them. The DNA for the CDR3 is TGCGCCAGCAGCCAACCGGGGAGGGGGGGCAATGAGCAGTTCTTC. This encodes CASSQPGRGGNEQFF.

The chain joins TRBV7-2 to TRBJ2-1; tentatively, D is TRBD2 (7 bases). V was trimmed by 4 bases and J by 6 bases, leaving 19 bases between them. CDR3 size: 16 residues. Germline CDR1 SGHTA, CDR2 FQGNSA. The CDR3 region is CASSSGGRSRINEQFF. DNA of the CDR3: TGTGCCAGCAGCTCGGGGGGCCGGAGCCGAATCAATGAGCAGTTCTTC.

The chain couples TRBV6-1 to TRBJ1-2, with 7 bases fitting TRBD1. The CDR3 spans 13 residues. Germline V gene data show CDR1 as MNHNS and CDR2 as SASEGT. Trimming removed 7 bases from V and 5 bases from J; junction bases left unmatched: 7. CDR3 amino acids: CASNYQGGYGYTF. DNA of the CDR3: TGTGCCAGCAACTACCAGGGGGGGTATGGCTACACCTTC.

This chain uses TRBV28 with TRBJ1-2; TRBD1 is a possible D gene (5 bases). Germline V gene lookup returns CDR1 MDHEN and CDR2 SYDVKM. The V end was cut by 1 base, the J end by 2 bases, with 5 bases between. The CDR3 is 13 residues long. In DNA form, the CDR3 reads TGTGCCAGCAGTTTATACAGGAACTATGGCTACACCTTC. It translates to CASSLYRNYGYTF.

This clone was found once. V gene TRBV19 combines with J gene TRBJ1-1; the D gene is possibly TRBD1 (5 bases). The germline CDR1 and CDR2 sequences are LNHDA and SQIVND (reference sequence). V lost 3 bases and J 4 bases, leaving 12 bases between the germline ends. CDR3 length: 14 residues. The CDR3 DNA is TGTGCCAGTAGTATTAGGGCTGGGGGCACTGAAGCTTTCTTT. Translating it yields CASSIRAGGTEAFF.

This clone was seen a handful of times. This chain links TRBV6-5 with TRBJ1-2, with D possibly being TRBD1 (5 bases). The V gene lost 1 base and the J gene lost 6 bases, with 9 bases spanning the gap. Germline CDR1 reads MNHEY; CDR2 reads SVGAGI. The CDR3 is made up of 13 amino acids. For the CDR3, the DNA is TGTGCCAGCAGTTACTACGAGGGGAATGGCTACACCTTC. This encodes CASSYYEGNGYTF.

This sequence joins TRBV10-3 and TRBJ1-1, with a tentative D call TRBD1 (5 bases). Germline CDR1 reads ENHRY; CDR2 reads SYGVKD. V shed 0 bases and J shed 2 bases, with 10 bases lying between them. The CDR3 has 15 residues. The CDR3 is CAISESGRGNTEAFF. CDR3 coding DNA: TGTGCCATCAGTGAGTCCGGAAGGGGAAACACTGAAGCTTTCTTT.

The chain employs TRBV15 and TRBJ2-6; 10 nucleotides align to TRBD1. The CDR3 spans 17 residues. J lost 0 bases, V lost 3 bases, and 2 bases had no gene match. The germline gives CDR1 LNHNV, CDR2 YYDKDF (reference sequence). The CDR3 coding sequence is TGTGCCACCAGCAGGGGGACAGGGGCCTCTGGGGCCAACGTCCTGACTTTC. It specifies CATSRGTGASGANVLTF.

The rearrangement links TRBV7-9 to TRBJ2-7, with TRBD1 identical over 8 bases. Looked up from germline, CDR1 is SEHNR and CDR2 is FQNEAQ (reference sequence). The V gene end was trimmed by 4 bases and the J gene end by 2 bases; junction bases not matched to a gene: 10. The CDR3 is 16 residues long. CDR3 coding DNA: TGTGCCAGCAGCTCCGGCCCCGGGACAGGCACCTACGAGCAGTACTTC. Translated: CASSSGPGTGTYEQYF.

J is TRBJ1-3 and V is TRBV6-1; perhaps TRBD1 as D (5 bases). The germline CDR1 and CDR2 sequences are MNHNS and SASEGT. The ends were cut back, 5 bases at V and 4 bases at J, with 15 bases in the middle. The CDR3 is 15 amino acids. The DNA of the CDR3 is TGTGCCAGCAGTCGTCCGGTAGGGACGGGAAACACCATATATTTT. Encoded protein: CASSRPVGTGNTIYF.

The chain couples TRBV5-1 to TRBJ1-1; D call uncertain. CDR3 length: 14 amino acids. V gave up 4 bases and J gave up 1 base, with 11 bases separating them. The germline CDR1 and CDR2 sequences are SGHRS and YFSETQ. CDR3 in amino acids: CASSPAVGNTEAFF. The CDR3 region has the DNA TGCGCCAGCAGCCCGGCGGTCGGGAACACTGAAGCTTTCTTT.

The V call is TRBV7-9, the J call TRBJ1-1; D is unresolved. From germline, CDR1 is SEHNR and CDR2 FQNEAQ (reference sequence). The CDR3 consists of 14 residues. V lost 5 bases and J lost 0, with 10 bases in between. CDR3 region: CASSPWRMNTEAFF. The DNA of the CDR3 is TGTGCCAGCAGCCCTTGGAGGATGAACACTGAAGCTTTCTTT.

The rearrangement links TRBV19 to TRBJ1-2; TRBD1 agrees at 7 bases. The CDR3 consists of 15 residues. Germline CDR1 reads LNHDA; CDR2 reads SQIVND (reference sequence). With 5 bases clipped from V and 4 bases from J, the junction kept 10 bases outside the gene matches. The CDR3 nucleotides are TGTGCCAGTAGTCTTCAAGGGGGCGCAGGCTATGGCTACACCTTC. Translating gives CASSLQGGAGYGYTF.

This chain joins TRBV19 and TRBJ1-3; D is possibly TRBD1 (5 bases). Trimming stripped 9 bases from V and 0 bases from J, with 12 bases between. Germline CDR1 LNHDA, CDR2 SQIVND (reference sequence). CDR3 length: 14 amino acids. The CDR3 spells CASRDLTSGNTIYF. In DNA, the CDR3 is TGTGCCAGCAGGGATCTCACCTCTGGAAACACCATATATTTT.